The present TCR beta chain was sequenced within a study of blood T cell repertoires in COVID-19. Study-level background: Acute-phase and convalescent COVID-19 samples originated in the United States, Italy and Spain. The analysed material was cDNA or gDNA that came from T cells, B-cell-depleted T cells, or PBMCs.

Germline V gene sequence: CDR1 LNHDA, CDR2 SQIVND (reference sequence). This CDR3 is built from 19 residues. The V gene lost 1 base and the J gene lost 1 base, with 20 bases spanning the gap. Authors' methods: It was from reference gene primer amplification that nucleated cell counts were estimated. Some clones are missing from TCRdb's copy, which holds only in-frame ones; the method was immunoSEQ multiplex PCR. V and J calls and clone size are those listed in that table; D and trimming were worked out from the DNA. The sample shows fewer than 110,000 clones, 89% of them seen only once. This TCR was sampled from a middle-aged man with active or convalescent COVID-19. The rearrangement links TRBV19 to TRBJ2-1; no reliable D call. Input material: peripheral blood. This CDR3 reads CASSIGYLLPIVSYNEQFF. Here the CDR3 DNA reads TGTGCCAGTAGTATAGGGTACCTACTCCCTATTGTGTCCTACAATGAGCAGTTCTTC.